This entry lists 2 T cell receptor beta chains sequenced from one sample in a study of T cell responses to AZD1222 COVID-19 vaccine. This table comes from immunoSEQ multiplex PCR, and its TCRdb copy is limited to in-frame clones, with some not included. This table holds 75,000 to 90,000 clones, 90% found once. The sample was peripheral blood, taken on day 0 of AZD1222 vaccination. These receptors originate from an adult in good health.

This rearrangement joins TRBV21-1 to TRBJ2-6. TRBV21-1 is described as a pseudogene. CDR3 length: 20 amino acids. This CDR3 reads CASSGWINVQRFSGANVLTF. CDR3 in DNA: TGTGCCAGCAGCGGGTGGATCAATGTACAGCGATTCTCTGGGGCCAACGTCCTGACTTTC.

The J gene is TRBJ2-1, the V gene TRBV29-1, with 8 bases fitting TRBD2. The trim removed 3 bases at V and 6 bases at J, leaving 10 bases unmatched. Germline lookup yields CDR1 SQVTM and CDR2 ANQGSEA. The CDR3 totals 15 residues. The CDR3 sequence is CSVEDYGGGSNEQFF. As DNA, the CDR3 is TGCAGCGTTGAGGACTATGGCGGGGGGAGCAATGAGCAGTTCTTC.